A selection of T cell receptor beta chains follows, all from one sample in a study of blood T cell repertoires in COVID-19. Only in-frame clones appear in the TCRdb table, and some are missing; sequencing was by immunoSEQ multiplex PCR. The sample has some 160,000 clones, about 85% seen once. Sequenced material: PBMCs or T cells enriched from blood (not recorded which). All receptors come from a woman aged 40 to 50 who had recovered from COVID-19. CDR3s include the opening cysteine and the closing phenylalanine or tryptophan. D genes are given only for firm matches. Not every row has a clone size; where given, it reads once, few, many or a size class.

size: .
D: TRBD1
V: TRBV5-1
J: TRBJ2-5
CDR3: CASSLLTGGWETQYF
DNA: TGCGCCAGCAGCTTATTGACAGGGGGCTGGGAGACCCAGTACTTC

size: .
D: TRBD2
V: TRBV5-1
J: TRBJ2-1
CDR3: CASRPQTSGIGNEQFF
DNA: TGCGCCAGCAGGCCCCAGACTAGCGGGATTGGTAATGAGCAGTTCTTC

size: .
D: TRBD2
V: TRBV3-1/TRBV3-2
J: TRBJ2-1
CDR3: CASSRPGTSGKEQFF
DNA: TGTGCCAGCAGCCGACCCGGGACTAGCGGGAAGGAGCAGTTCTTC

size: once
D: TRBD1
V: TRBV29-1
J: TRBJ1-2
CDR3: CSVRGQPERNYGYTF
DNA: TGCAGCGTTAGGGGGCAGCCAGAAAGGAACTATGGCTACACCTTC

size: many
D: .
V: TRBV7-8
J: TRBJ2-7
CDR3: CASSTPGHRSYEQYF
DNA: TGTGCCAGCAGCACCCCGGGACATCGTTCCTACGAGCAGTACTTC

size: .
D: .
V: TRBV9
J: TRBJ1-6
CDR3: CASSPGNSPLHF
DNA: TGTGCCAGCAGCCCGGGAAATTCACCCCTCCACTTT

size: .
D: TRBD1
V: TRBV7-2
J: TRBJ2-1
CDR3: CASSSRDRGYNEQFF
DNA: TGTGCCAGCAGCAGCCGCGACAGGGGATACAATGAGCAGTTCTTC

size: .
D: TRBD2
V: TRBV5-4
J: TRBJ2-1
CDR3: CASSLEAGGRDYNEQFF
DNA: TGTGCCAGCAGCTTGGAGGCGGGAGGAAGGGACTACAATGAGCAGTTCTTC

size: .
D: .
V: TRBV19
J: TRBJ1-5
CDR3: CASSIGQVNQPQHF
DNA: TGTGCCAGTAGTATAGGGCAGGTCAATCAGCCCCAGCATTTT

size: many
D: TRBD1
V: TRBV7-6
J: TRBJ1-1
CDR3: CASSLRRGPNTEAFF
DNA: TGTGCCAGCAGCCTACGGAGGGGGCCGAACACTGAAGCTTTCTTT

size: .
D: .
V: TRBV7-2
J: TRBJ1-2
CDR3: CASSLSGRGDGYTF
DNA: TGTGCCAGCAGCTTAAGTGGAAGGGGCGATGGCTACACCTTC

size: .
D: .
V: TRBV6-5
J: TRBJ1-1
CDR3: CASSSSGVRTEAFF
DNA: TGTGCCAGCAGTTCCTCCGGGGTCCGCACTGAAGCTTTCTTT

size: .
D: TRBD2
V: TRBV19
J: TRBJ2-1
CDR3: CASSWTSGSPNEQFF
DNA: TGTGCCAGTAGTTGGACTAGCGGGAGTCCCAATGAGCAGTTCTTC

size: .
D: .
V: TRBV5-1
J: TRBJ1-2
CDR3: CASSLVSGGQDGYTF
DNA: TGCGCCAGCAGCTTGGTGTCGGGGGGTCAGGATGGCTACACCTTC

size: .
D: .
V: TRBV5-5
J: TRBJ1-4
CDR3: CASQERGNEKLFF
DNA: TGTGCCAGCCAAGAACGGGGAAATGAAAAACTGTTTTTT

size: .
D: TRBD1
V: TRBV19
J: TRBJ1-1
CDR3: CASSIEGQGGTEAFF
DNA: TGTGCCAGTAGTATAGAGGGACAGGGTGGCACTGAAGCTTTCTTT

size: once
D: TRBD2
V: TRBV3-1/TRBV3-2
J: TRBJ2-3
CDR3: CASSQERENRYTQYF
DNA: TGTGCCAGCAGCCAGGAGCGGGAGAACCGGTATACGCAGTATTTT

size: .
D: .
V: TRBV5-1
J: TRBJ1-1
CDR3: CASSLGGRGMNTEAFF
DNA: TGCGCCAGCAGCTTGGGAGGTAGGGGGATGAACACTGAAGCTTTCTTT

size: .
D: .
V: TRBV4-1
J: TRBJ2-7
CDR3: CASSHARGAYEQYF
DNA: TGCGCCAGCAGCCATGCCAGGGGGGCCTACGAGCAGTACTTC

size: .
D: TRBD1
V: TRBV5-1
J: TRBJ1-2
CDR3: CASGEQGAGYGYTF
DNA: TGCGCCAGCGGGGAACAGGGGGCTGGCTATGGCTACACCTTC

size: .
D: .
V: TRBV5-1
J: TRBJ1-6
CDR3: CASSLEGAVWNSPLHF
DNA: TGCGCCAGCAGCTTGGAAGGGGCTGTATGGAATTCACCCCTCCACTTT

size: .
D: .
V: TRBV27
J: TRBJ2-1
CDR3: CASSISGDPSYNEQFF
DNA: TGTGCCAGCAGCATCTCCGGAGACCCCTCCTACAATGAGCAGTTCTTC

size: .
D: .
V: TRBV29-1
J: TRBJ2-2
CDR3: CSVKTGNTGELFF
DNA: TGCAGCGTGAAAACAGGGAACACCGGGGAGCTGTTTTTT

size: .
D: TRBD1
V: TRBV19
J: TRBJ1-6
CDR3: CASSISTGGSSPLHF
DNA: TGTGCCAGTAGTATCTCGACAGGGGGTAGTTCACCCCTCCACTTT

size: .
D: TRBD1
V: TRBV15
J: TRBJ1-5
CDR3: CATRTGDQPQHF
DNA: TGTGCCACCAGAACAGGGGATCAGCCCCAGCATTTT

size: .
D: .
V: TRBV5-1
J: TRBJ2-1
CDR3: CASSLYGPYNEQFF
DNA: TGCGCCAGCAGCTTATACGGTCCCTACAATGAGCAGTTCTTC

size: once
D: TRBD2
V: TRBV11-2
J: TRBJ2-5
CDR3: CASSWNLAGDQETQYF
DNA: TGTGCCAGCAGCTGGAATCTAGCGGGGGATCAAGAGACCCAGTACTTC

size: .
D: .
V: TRBV5-8
J: TRBJ2-5
CDR3: CASSWRGGETQYF
DNA: TGTGCCAGCAGCTGGCGAGGGGGAGAGACCCAGTACTTC

size: .
D: TRBD1
V: TRBV24-1
J: TRBJ1-5
CDR3: CATSDGTGNSNQPQHF
DNA: TGTGCCACCAGTGATGGGACAGGGAATAGCAATCAGCCCCAGCATTTT

size: .
D: TRBD1
V: TRBV18
J: TRBJ1-6
CDR3: CASSPPNGQRQGGSPLHF
DNA: TGTGCCAGCTCACCCCCGAACGGACAAAGACAGGGAGGTTCACCCCTCCACTTT

size: .
D: TRBD2
V: TRBV6-1
J: TRBJ2-2
CDR3: CASSEAGGWSGRDTGELFF
DNA: TGTGCCAGCAGTGAAGCGGGGGGGTGGAGCGGGAGGGACACCGGGGAGCTGTTTTTT

size: .
D: TRBD1
V: TRBV15
J: TRBJ1-4
CDR3: CATSRGTGGLNEKLFF
DNA: TGTGCCACCAGCAGAGGGACAGGGGGCCTTAATGAAAAACTGTTTTTT

size: .
D: TRBD1
V: TRBV9
J: TRBJ2-1
CDR3: CASSTGTDPRGQFF
DNA: TGTGCCAGCAGCACAGGGACAGACCCCAGGGGGCAGTTCTTC

size: .
D: TRBD1
V: TRBV10-3
J: TRBJ1-3
CDR3: CAISDLGDSSGNTIYF
DNA: TGTGCCATCAGTGATCTCGGGGACAGCTCTGGAAACACCATATATTTT

size: .
D: TRBD1
V: TRBV7-2
J: TRBJ1-2
CDR3: CASSIHRGLNYGYTF
DNA: TGTGCCAGCAGTATCCACAGGGGATTAAACTATGGCTACACCTTC

size: .
D: TRBD2
V: TRBV18
J: TRBJ2-5
CDR3: CASAGGNQETQYF
DNA: TGTGCCAGCGCGGGAGGGAATCAAGAGACCCAGTACTTC

size: .
D: TRBD2
V: TRBV6-5
J: TRBJ2-2
CDR3: CASTIYGGFGELFF
DNA: TGTGCCAGCACCATATACGGGGGGTTCGGGGAGCTGTTTTTT

size: .
D: .
V: TRBV27
J: TRBJ1-2
CDR3: CASTPVGGNYGYTF
DNA: TGTGCCAGCACCCCAGTAGGAGGTAACTATGGCTACACCTTC

size: .
D: TRBD2
V: TRBV5-1
J: TRBJ2-1
CDR3: CASSPGTSGSFYNEQFF
DNA: TGCGCCAGCAGCCCAGGGACTAGCGGGAGTTTCTACAATGAGCAGTTCTTC

size: .
D: TRBD2
V: TRBV4-1
J: TRBJ2-2
CDR3: CASSQATPRVAGLRRGTGELFF
DNA: TGCGCCAGCAGCCAAGCAACCCCCCGGGTAGCGGGCCTACGACGGGGCACCGGGGAGCTGTTTTTT

size: .
D: .
V: TRBV27
J: TRBJ2-5
CDR3: CASSLMGSDYETQYF
DNA: TGTGCCAGCAGTTTAATGGGTAGCGACTACGAGACCCAGTACTTC

size: .
D: TRBD2
V: TRBV9
J: TRBJ2-2
CDR3: CASSPSGRRDTGELFF
DNA: TGTGCCAGCAGCCCTAGCGGGAGGCGGGACACCGGGGAGCTGTTTTTT

size: .
D: TRBD2
V: TRBV29-1
J: TRBJ2-3
CDR3: CSVVHAGGRTDTQYF
DNA: TGCAGCGTTGTTCACGCGGGAGGGAGGACAGATACGCAGTATTTT

size: .
D: TRBD1
V: TRBV5-1
J: TRBJ2-5
CDR3: CASSPGQEQETQYF
DNA: TGCGCCAGCAGCCCCGGACAGGAACAAGAGACCCAGTACTTC

size: .
D: .
V: TRBV10-3
J: TRBJ2-1
CDR3: CAISETDNEQFF
DNA: TGTGCCATCAGTGAGACAGACAATGAGCAGTTCTTC

size: .
D: TRBD2
V: TRBV19
J: TRBJ2-4
CDR3: CASSIGREGNIQYF
DNA: TGTGCCAGTAGTATAGGACGGGAGGGAAACATTCAGTACTTC

size: .
D: .
V: TRBV5-1
J: TRBJ1-2
CDR3: CASSPEVARLTF
DNA: TGCGCCAGCAGCCCGGAGGTGGCGCGTCTCACCTTC

size: .
D: .
V: TRBV10-1
J: TRBJ2-2
CDR3: CASSEQPGIGELFF
DNA: TGCGCCAGCAGTGAACAACCAGGGATCGGGGAGCTGTTTTTT

size: .
D: TRBD2
V: TRBV7-9
J: TRBJ2-1
CDR3: CASSTTGTSVGNEQFF
DNA: TGTGCCAGCAGCACAACCGGGACTAGCGTAGGCAATGAGCAGTTCTTC

size: .
D: .
V: TRBV10-3
J: TRBJ2-2
CDR3: CAIGPNTGELFF
DNA: TGTGCCATCGGGCCTAACACCGGGGAGCTGTTTTTT

size: few
D: TRBD1
V: TRBV30
J: TRBJ1-4
CDR3: CAWGTGTENEKLFF
DNA: TGTGCCTGGGGGACAGGGACAGAGAATGAAAAACTGTTTTTT

size: .
D: TRBD2
V: TRBV2
J: TRBJ2-2
CDR3: CASRGLALTGELFF
DNA: TGTGCCAGCAGAGGACTAGCGCTCACCGGGGAGCTGTTTTTT

size: .
D: .
V: TRBV9
J: TRBJ2-7
CDR3: CASSDTGSPPSEQYF
DNA: TGTGCCAGCAGCGATACAGGATCCCCCCCCAGCGAGCAGTACTTC

size: .
D: .
V: TRBV2
J: TRBJ1-2
CDR3: CASSESGGYGYTF
DNA: TGTGCCAGCAGTGAATCGGGGGGATATGGCTACACCTTC

size: once
D: .
V: TRBV21-1
J: TRBJ2-7
CDR3: CASNGQGQTYEQYF
DNA: TGTGCCAGCAACGGACAGGGGCAGACCTACGAGCAGTACTTC